This entry is about one T cell receptor (beta chain). TCRdb's copy holds only in-frame clones and misses some; the assay was immunoSEQ multiplex PCR. This table holds fewer than 300,000 clones, around 88% found once. This specimen comes from a study of blood T cell repertoires in COVID-19. This CDR3 is 14 amino acids long. V trimming: 0 bases; J trimming: 8 bases; junction bases outside the gene matches: 6. Germline V CDR1 and CDR2: LGHNT, FRNRAP. The V gene is TRBV12-5, the J gene TRBJ1-1; TRBD1 matches at 7 bases. The sequence was obtained from a man aged 40-50 years who had recovered from COVID-19. The sequencing sample was made of PBMCs or T cells enriched from blood (not recorded which). CDR3 coding DNA: TGTGCTAGTGGTTTGGTAGGGGGCGAGCGAGAAGCTTTCTTT. This gives the protein CASGLVGGEREAFF.